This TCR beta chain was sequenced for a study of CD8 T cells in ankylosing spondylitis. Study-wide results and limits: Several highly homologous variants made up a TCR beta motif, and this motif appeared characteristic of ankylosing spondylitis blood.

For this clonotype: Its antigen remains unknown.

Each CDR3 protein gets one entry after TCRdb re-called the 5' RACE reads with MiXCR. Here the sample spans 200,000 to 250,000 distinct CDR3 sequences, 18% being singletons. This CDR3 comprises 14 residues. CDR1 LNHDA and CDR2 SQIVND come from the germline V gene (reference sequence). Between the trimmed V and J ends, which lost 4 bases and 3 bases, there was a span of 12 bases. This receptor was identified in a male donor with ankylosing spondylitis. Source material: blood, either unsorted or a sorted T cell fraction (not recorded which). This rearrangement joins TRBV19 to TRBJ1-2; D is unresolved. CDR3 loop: CASSKAGTDYGYTF. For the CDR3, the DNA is TGTGCCAGTAGTAAGGCGGGAACGGACTATGGCTACACCTTC.